This entry lists 17 T cell receptor beta chains sequenced from one sample in a study of blood T cell repertoires in COVID-19 (dated by TCRdb to the early 2020s). The library was built by means of the immunoSEQ multiplex PCR assay. In its TCRdb copy, this immuneACCESS table keeps in-frame sequences only and misses some clones. Where compared with another copy, unresolved V genes explain less than half of these, and the others have no known cause. The sample table holds approximately 100,000 clones, of which roughly 84% were seen once. The ten largest clones capture 2.1% of the sample. Sequencing input: peripheral blood. The receptor source for this set is a human donor in a cohort sampled during active COVID-19.

The V and J genes are TRBV6-2 or TRBV6-3 and TRBJ2-1, with TRBD1 as a possible D gene (5 bases). This CDR3 is built from 13 residues. Germline V lookup: CDR1 MNHEY, CDR2 SVGEGT. Trimming took off 3 bases at V and 5 bases at J, with 8 bases between the two ends. For the CDR3, the DNA is TGTGCCAGCAGTTATCTCAGGGACAATGAGCAGTTCTTC. Protein: CASSYLRDNEQFF.

V and J are TRBV5-1 and TRBJ1-2; 7 bases map to TRBD1. The CDR3 is made up of 15 amino acids. V shed 2 bases and J 6 bases; nucleotides not matched to a gene: 10. The germline CDR1 and CDR2 sequences are SGHRS and YFSETQ. CDR3 nucleotide sequence: TGCGCCAGCAGCTTAGAGAGTCGACAGGGAGATGGCTACACCTTC. Translation gives CASSLESRQGDGYTF.

The rearrangement uses TRBV5-1 and TRBJ2-3; TRBD2 aligns across 8 bases. The germline CDR1 and CDR2 sequences are SGHRS and YFSETQ. There are 16 residues in the CDR3. Trimming at V came to 0 bases and at J to 2 bases, leaving 5 bases not matched to a gene. CDR3 protein: CASSLGVSGITDTQYF. DNA of the CDR3: TGCGCCAGCAGCTTGGGGGTTAGCGGGATCACAGATACGCAGTATTTT.

J is TRBJ1-5 and V is TRBV11-2; TRBD1 matches 9 bases. The CDR3 runs 13 residues. V lost 4 bases, J lost 6 bases, and 1 base stayed unmatched. Germline values: CDR1 SGHAT, CDR2 FQNNGV. This CDR3 reads CASSWDRVQPQHF. The CDR3 DNA reads as TGTGCCAGCAGCTGGGACAGGGTTCAGCCCCAGCATTTT.

Only a few counts were recorded for this clone. The rearrangement joins TRBV19 to TRBJ2-1; the match to TRBD2 covers 10 bases. Trimming cost V 6 bases and J 6 bases; bases outside gene matches: 14. The CDR3 has 17 residues. Germline V gene lookup returns CDR1 LNHDA and CDR2 SQIVND (reference sequence). CDR3 protein: CASRTTTGLAEVNEQFF. DNA for the CDR3: TGTGCCAGTAGGACAACAACCGGACTAGCGGAGGTCAATGAGCAGTTCTTC.

The genes are TRBV10-3 and TRBJ1-1, with 8 bases that match TRBD1. The V gene end was trimmed by 6 bases and the J gene end by 7 bases; junction bases not matched to a gene: 19. The CDR3 consists of 17 residues. Germline V gene lookup returns CDR1 ENHRY and CDR2 SYGVKD. The CDR3 DNA follows: TGTGCCATCAGAACTTCTGGGTCAGGGGGCGCTAGGGATGAAGCTTTCTTT. It codes for CAIRTSGSGGARDEAFF.

The chain links TRBV6-2 or TRBV6-3 to TRBJ2-7; D is unresolved. The CDR3 runs 14 residues. V lost 5 bases, J lost 6 bases, and 17 bases lay in between. From germline, CDR1 is MNHEY and CDR2 SVGEGT. CDR3 in DNA: TGTGCCAGCAGTCTCCCCTTCTGGGCCGGCGAGCAGTACTTC. Amino acids: CASSLPFWAGEQYF.

This chain connects TRBV18 to TRBJ2-5; TRBD1 matches 9 bases. V lost 5 bases, J lost 5 bases, and 3 bases stayed unmatched. The CDR3 extends over 13 amino acids. CDR1 is KGHSH and CDR2 is LQKENI in the germline V gene. The CDR3 sequence: CASSGTGSETQYF. The CDR3 coding sequence is TGTGCCAGCTCAGGGACAGGGAGCGAGACCCAGTACTTC.

In regard to this clone: The sample holds other DNA sequences that translate to the same CDR3. The rearrangement joins TRBV19 to TRBJ1-2; TRBD1 matches at 8 bases. V trimming: 4 bases; J trimming: 8 bases; junction bases outside the gene matches: 9. CDR1 is LNHDA and CDR2 is SQIVND in the germline V gene (reference sequence). This CDR3 has 14 residues. The CDR3 DNA follows: TGTGCCAGTAGTACACAGGGGGTCGGTCGCGGCTACACCTTC. As protein: CASSTQGVGRGYTF.

The V and J genes are TRBV7-9 and TRBJ2-3, with a weak D call TRBD1 (7 bases). This CDR3 contains 17 residues. Trimming cost V 5 bases and J 2 bases, with 20 bases left between them. In germline, CDR1 is SEHNR, CDR2 FQNEAQ (reference sequence). The CDR3: CASSPLAGGPSTDTQYF. In DNA, the CDR3 is TGTGCCAGCAGCCCCCTGGCAGGGGGGCCATCCACAGATACGCAGTATTTT.

V is TRBV28 and J is TRBJ1-1; 7 positions agree with TRBD1. Losses at the gene ends were 8 bases for V and 8 bases for J; bases not matched to a gene: 11. The CDR3 totals 13 residues. Germline V gives CDR1 MDHEN, CDR2 SYDVKM. Here the CDR3 DNA reads TGTGCCAGCTGTACATCGGGACAGACCGAAGCTTTCTTT. Translation gives CASCTSGQTEAFF.

The V and J genes are TRBV6-2 or TRBV6-3 and TRBJ1-5; the D gene is possibly TRBD1 (5 bases). Trimming took 0 bases from V and 4 from J, leaving 10 bases between them. Germline V gene data show CDR1 as MNHEY and CDR2 as SVGEGT. The CDR3 sequence is 15 residues long. CDR3 nucleotides: TGTGCCAGCAGTTACTCGATTACAGGTAATCAGCCCCAGCATTTT. Translating it yields CASSYSITGNQPQHF.

This sequence joins TRBV9 and TRBJ2-1; D may be TRBD1 (5 bases). V lost 4 bases, J lost 2 bases, and 16 bases lay in between. CDR3 size: 16 residues. Germline CDR1 SGDLS, CDR2 YYNGEE. CDR3 nucleotide sequence: TGTGCCAGCAGCTTCCGACAGAGCCAACCCTACAATGAGCAGTTCTTC. The encoded protein is CASSFRQSQPYNEQFF. Drawing the rest from reference TRBV9 and TRBJ2-1, the complete variable domain is DSGVTQTPKHLITATGQRVTLRCSPRSGDLSVYWYQQSLDQGLQFLIQYYNGEERAKGNILERFSAQQFPDLHSELNLSSLELGDSALYFCASSFRQSQPYNEQFFGPGTRLTVL.

This clone appeared a few times. The rearrangement links TRBV5-1 to TRBJ2-7, with 14 bases matching TRBD2. CDR3 size: 16 residues. Trimming removed 0 bases from V and 1 base from J; junction bases left unmatched: 0. Germline V gene sequence: CDR1 SGHRS, CDR2 YFSETQ. The CDR3 here is CASSLGTSGGSYEQYF. In DNA, the CDR3 is TGCGCCAGCAGCTTGGGGACTAGCGGGGGGTCCTACGAGCAGTACTTC.

This clone was detected once. CDR3 coding DNA: TGTGCCAGCAGTCTACAGGGGTTCGGCTCTGGAAACACCATATATTTT. Translated: CASSLQGFGSGNTIYF. This chain uses TRBV6-2 or TRBV6-3 with TRBJ1-3; 7 bases map to TRBD1. Germline V lookup: CDR1 MNHEY, CDR2 SVGEGT. V shed 5 bases, J shed 0 bases, and the junction held 7 bases outside the gene matches. The CDR3 is 16 amino acids.

This chain links TRBV30 with TRBJ2-1; 7 positions match TRBD2. This CDR3 has 14 amino acids. The J segment lost 1 base and the V segment lost 0 bases, leaving 0 bases of the junction unmatched. Germline CDR1 reads GTSNPN; CDR2 reads SVGIG (reference sequence). The CDR3: CAWSVAGSYNEQFF. The CDR3 DNA reads TGTGCCTGGAGTGTAGCGGGATCCTACAATGAGCAGTTCTTC.

The V and J genes are TRBV11-2 and TRBJ2-3, with D possibly matching TRBD2 (7 bases). The germline V gene has CDR1 SGHAT and CDR2 FQNNGV. V was pared by 3 bases and J by 9 bases, with 19 bases between. The CDR3 spans 15 residues. CDR3: CASSFPGGRGGTQYF. Here the CDR3 DNA reads TGTGCCAGCAGCTTCCCGGGGGGCCGGGGTGGGACGCAGTATTTT.